These 22 T cell receptor beta chains share one sample of origin, sequenced in a study of early T cells in non-severe SARS-CoV-2 infection. TCRdb re-analysed the 5' RACE reads in MiXCR, keeping a single row per CDR3 protein. The sample contains tens of thousands of distinct CDR3 sequences, 5.6% of which appear only once. Input material: whole blood. The receptor source for this set is an adult who was a healthcare worker with PCR-confirmed SARS-CoV-2 infection or an uninfected control (not recorded which).

This clonotype was found many times. V gene TRBV12-3 or TRBV12-4 combines with J gene TRBJ2-2; the match to TRBD1 covers 9 bases. This CDR3 has 15 residues. Trimming took 5 bases from V and 6 from J; bases not matched to a gene: 7. The CDR3 coding sequence is TGTGCCAGCAGTCCGGGACAGGGTGCTTCCGGGGAGCTGTTTTTT. It translates to CASSPGQGASGELFF.

The rearrangement links TRBV20-1 to TRBJ2-7; D is perhaps TRBD2 (5 bases). The CDR3 contains 14 residues. Trimming pared 2 bases from V and 4 bases from J, leaving 15 bases between. Germline V CDR1 and CDR2: DFQATT, SNEGSKA (reference sequence). The CDR3, as DNA: TGCAGTGCTAGACCAGCGGACCAGAATTACGAGCAGTACTTC. It codes for CSARPADQNYEQYF.

This clonotype was found a few times. The chain joins TRBV12-3 or TRBV12-4 to TRBJ2-3, with 9 positions matching TRBD1. There are 16 residues in the CDR3. The trim removed 3 bases at V and 2 bases at J, leaving 6 bases unmatched. The CDR3 protein is CASSFVGTGYTDTQYF. The CDR3 DNA reads as TGTGCCAGCAGTTTCGTCGGGACAGGGTACACAGATACGCAGTATTTT.

This clonotype was counted a few times. The V and J genes are TRBV7-2 and TRBJ1-5, with D hard to call. CDR3 length equals 15 residues. Trimming removed 0 bases from V and 1 base from J, with 7 bases in between. Germline lookup yields CDR1 SGHTA and CDR2 FQGNSA. The CDR3 nucleotides are TGTGCCAGCAGCTTAGCGGGCGGCAGCAATCAGCCCCAGCATTTT. Its protein product is CASSLAGGSNQPQHF.

This clonotype has a count of ten or more. The rearrangement joins TRBV30 to TRBJ2-7; possibly TRBD1 or TRBD2 for D (5 bases each). CDR3 length: 12 amino acids. Looked up from germline, CDR1 is GTSNPN and CDR2 is SVGIG (reference sequence). The V gene lost 2 bases and the J gene lost 6 bases, with 11 bases spanning the gap. The CDR3 protein is CAWSRKGTEQYF. CDR3 coding DNA: TGTGCCTGGAGTAGGAAGGGGACCGAGCAGTACTTC.

This clonotype was detected only a few times. The chain employs TRBV5-1 and TRBJ2-7; no reliable D call. Per germline, CDR1 SGHRS and CDR2 YFSETQ. The CDR3 runs 15 residues. Trimming took 0 bases from V and 4 from J, leaving 14 bases between them. The CDR3 nucleotides read TGCGCCAGCAGCTTGGCGCCAAAGGTCTGGTACGAGCAGTACTTC. It specifies CASSLAPKVWYEQYF.

This clonotype was seen more than once but under ten times. The chain has TRBV6-2 or TRBV6-3 and TRBJ1-2; D call uncertain. This CDR3 contains 12 residues. Per germline, CDR1 MNHEY and CDR2 SVGEGT. The ends were cut back, 6 bases at V and 6 bases at J, with 11 bases in the middle. The CDR3 loop is CASRRGLDGYTF. The CDR3 coding sequence is TGTGCCAGCAGACGCGGGCTAGATGGCTACACCTTC.

This clonotype was picked up many times. The CDR3 DNA is TGTGCCAGCAGCTTCCCTAACTCCTACGAGCAGTACTTC. Encoded protein: CASSFPNSYEQYF. This rearrangement joins TRBV7-2 to TRBJ2-7; no definite D call. The V gene's germline CDR1 is SGHTA and CDR2 FQGNSA. This CDR3 is 13 amino acids long. V was trimmed by 3 bases and J by 0 bases, leaving 6 bases between them.

This clonotype was counted a few times. The V and J genes are TRBV7-2 and TRBJ2-5, with D hard to call. The CDR3 spans 13 residues. Germline V CDR1 and CDR2: SGHTA, FQGNSA. V shed 4 bases and J shed 6 bases, with 12 bases lying between them. The CDR3 reads CASSSNSAKTQYF. The CDR3 DNA is TGTGCCAGCAGCTCTAACTCGGCAAAGACCCAGTACTTC.

This chain links TRBV2 with TRBJ2-1; D unresolved. The V gene lost 2 bases and the J gene lost 12 bases, with 11 bases spanning the gap. Germline assignment: CDR1 SNHLY and CDR2 FYNNEI. The CDR3 sequence is 12 residues long. In DNA, the CDR3 is TGTGCCAGCAGTGAATTAGGGAACGGGCAGTTCTTC. Amino acid sequence: CASSELGNGQFF.

Many counts were recorded for this clonotype. The CDR3 DNA is TGTGCCTGGAGTCTGTCCTACGAGCAGTACTTC. It codes for CAWSLSYEQYF. The genes are TRBV30 and TRBJ2-7; D gene ambiguous. There are 11 residues in the CDR3. V was trimmed by 2 bases and J by 1 base, leaving 3 bases between them. CDR1 is GTSNPN and CDR2 is SVGIG in the germline V gene (reference sequence).

This clonotype occurred many times. The chain recombines TRBV6-1 with TRBJ1-1; TRBD1 is a possible D gene (5 bases). V gave up 6 bases and J gave up 3 bases, with 11 bases separating them. This CDR3 contains 13 residues. CDR1 and CDR2 from the germline V gene are MNHNS and SASEGT. The CDR3 is CASSPTGDTEAFF. The CDR3 DNA follows: TGTGCCAGCAGCCCAACAGGAGACACTGAAGCTTTCTTT.

This clonotype was counted at least ten times. The chain has TRBV20-1 and TRBJ1-6; D not certain. Trimming cost V 3 bases and J 6 bases, with 9 bases left between them. This CDR3 is built from 13 residues. The V gene's germline CDR1 is DFQATT and CDR2 SNEGSKA (reference sequence). CDR3: CSARASVNSPLHF. CDR3 coding DNA: TGCAGTGCTAGGGCGTCTGTTAATTCACCCCTCCACTTT.

Many counts were recorded for this clonotype. The gene calls are TRBV7-8 and TRBJ1-1; D uncertain. This CDR3 comprises 11 residues. V was cut by 3 bases and J by 7 bases, with 6 bases left in between. Germline CDR1 and CDR2: SGHVS and FQNEAQ. This chain's CDR3 is CASSFGVEAFF. The CDR3 DNA is TGTGCCAGCAGCTTCGGAGTTGAAGCTTTCTTT.

Here the CDR3 reads CASSTPTAPSGNTIYF. The CDR3, as DNA: TGTGCCAGCAGCACTCCTACGGCGCCTTCTGGAAACACCATATATTTT. The chain links TRBV7-9 to TRBJ1-3; D gene unclear. CDR1 and CDR2 (germline): SEHNR, FQNEAQ (reference sequence). This CDR3 comprises 16 residues. V lost 5 bases to trimming and J lost 1 base, with 15 bases between them. The whole variable domain, remainder taken from reference TRBV7-9 and TRBJ1-3, is DTGVSQNPRHKITKRGQNVTFRCDPISEHNRLYWYRQTLGQGPEFLTYFQNEAQLEKSRLLSDRFSAERPKGSFSTLEIQRTEQGDSAMYLCASSTPTAPSGNTIYFGEGSWLTVV.

In its sample, this clonotype was seen many times. The V and J genes are TRBV20-1 and TRBJ2-7, with D perhaps TRBD2 (5 bases). CDR1 is DFQATT and CDR2 is SNEGSKA in the germline V gene (reference sequence). This CDR3 region has 12 residues. With 6 bases removed from V and 2 bases from J, the gap between germline ends came to 11 bases. Here the CDR3 reads CSAGRAAYEQYF. In DNA form, the CDR3 reads TGCAGTGCCGGGCGGGCCGCCTACGAGCAGTACTTC.

There are many counts of this clonotype. The chain has TRBV29-1 and TRBJ1-1; no firm D call. This CDR3 has 15 amino acids. Between the trimmed V and J ends, which lost 4 bases and 1 base, there was a span of 16 bases. CDR1 and CDR2 (germline): SQVTM, ANQGSEA. CDR3 in DNA: TGCAGCGTTGGGCGGTTGGCGCAACCGAACACTGAAGCTTTCTTT. As protein: CSVGRLAQPNTEAFF.

In this sample, this clonotype turned up many times. The rearrangement joins TRBV7-2 to TRBJ1-1; no definite D call. Germline V gene sequence: CDR1 SGHTA, CDR2 FQGNSA. The V and J ends lost 2 bases and 1 base respectively, with 11 bases between them. The CDR3 is 15 amino acids. The CDR3 DNA sequence: TGTGCCAGCAGCTTACGCGGACGGGAGAACACTGAAGCTTTCTTT. It is translated as CASSLRGRENTEAFF.

This clonotype was counted ten times or more. CDR3 sequence (DNA): TGTGCCACCAGTGATCCGCCCTCCTACGAGCAGTACTTC. This translates into CATSDPPSYEQYF. The chain is built from TRBV24-1 and TRBJ2-7; D remains unclear. The CDR3 is 13 residues long. V was shortened by 3 bases and J by 0 bases, with 5 bases between the two germline ends. Germline CDR1 KGHDR, CDR2 SFDVKD.

The V gene is TRBV11-1, the J gene TRBJ2-2; D is undetermined. The CDR3 sequence is 13 residues long. CDR1 is SGHAT, CDR2 FQDESV, per germline (reference sequence). V lost 1 base, J lost 5 bases, and 5 bases lay in between. The CDR3 coding sequence is TGTGCCAGCAGCTTAGTCGGGACCGGGGAGCTGTTTTTT. Protein: CASSLVGTGELFF.

This clonotype has a count of ten or more. The rearrangement joins TRBV29-1 to TRBJ1-2; 10 bases map to TRBD1. The germline V gene has CDR1 SQVTM and CDR2 ANQGSEA. The length of the CDR3 is 13 residues. Losses at the gene ends were 4 bases for V and 8 bases for J; bases not matched to a gene: 7. CDR3 sequence (DNA): TGCAGCGTTGTCCCAGGGACAGGGGTCGGCTACACCTTC. Protein product: CSVVPGTGVGYTF.

This clonotype was recorded a few times. The V and J genes are TRBV4-2 and TRBJ2-1; TRBD2 agrees at 8 bases. The V gene end was trimmed by 3 bases and the J gene end by 0 bases; junction bases not matched to a gene: 7. Germline-derived CDR1 and CDR2 are LGHNA and YNFKEQ. This CDR3 is 17 amino acids long. The DNA of the CDR3 is TGTGCCAGCAGCCAGACCATCGGGACTAGCTCCTACAATGAGCAGTTCTTC. Encoded protein: CASSQTIGTSSYNEQFF.